The 29 T cell receptor beta chains below come from one sample, sequenced in a study of glioma-infiltrating T cells. TCR alpha and beta CDR3 regions were amplified from RNA using iRepertoire nested multiplex PCR. TCRdb fed the multiplex PCR reads into MiXCR, producing one record per CDR3 protein. The table has 90,000 to 100,000 distinct CDR3 sequences, approximately 40% seen once; the top ten hold 30% to 40%. Input material: glioma tissue, nonneoplastic brain tissue, or PBMCs (not recorded which). All receptors come from a human donor with low-grade glioma or glioblastoma, undergoing nonglioma brain surgery, or in good health (not recorded which).

With respect to this clonotype: The conserved phenylalanine or tryptophan normally closing the CDR3 is absent here, so this likely arose from a read error. The chain employs TRBV6-2 or TRBV6-3 and TRBJ2-1; TRBD1 or TRBD2 may be the D gene (6 bases each). CDR3 size: 15 residues. Germline V gives CDR1 MNHEY, CDR2 SVGEGT. DNA for the CDR3: TGTGCCAGCAGTTTAGGACAGCGGGTTGGCAATGGGCAGTTCTCC. Protein product: CASSLGQRVGNGQFS.

A note on this clonotype: Given a much more abundant clone one base away, this may be a read error. The gene calls are TRBV29-1 and TRBJ2-1, with D perhaps TRBD1 (7 bases). The CDR3 consists of 15 residues. CDR1 SQVTM and CDR2 ANQGSEA come from the germline V gene. The V gene lost 6 bases and the J gene lost 9 bases, with 24 bases spanning the gap. Here the CDR3 reads CSVTLGGQSLGEQFF. CDR3 DNA sequence: TGCAGCGTGACATTGGGGGGACAGAGTCTTGGTGAGCAGTTCTTC.

Many counts were recorded for this clonotype. The chain carries TRBV6-1 and TRBJ2-1; 10 bases agree with TRBD2. Per germline, CDR1 MNHNS and CDR2 SASEGT. The trim removed 6 bases at V and 1 base at J, leaving 6 bases unmatched. The CDR3 is 16 residues long. CDR3 sequence reads: CASSYSGRLSYNEQFF. DNA of the CDR3: TGTGCCAGCAGCTATAGCGGGAGGTTGTCCTACAATGAGCAGTTCTTC.

This clonotype came up many times. The V call is TRBV29-1, the J call TRBJ2-7; D unresolved. The germline gives CDR1 SQVTM, CDR2 ANQGSEA. The CDR3 spans 10 residues. V dropped 4 bases and J dropped 1 base, with 2 bases sitting between them. The CDR3 sequence: CSVASYEQYF. As DNA, the CDR3 is TGCAGCGTTGCATCCTACGAGCAGTACTTC.

This clonotype was detected ten times or more. The chain employs TRBV28 and TRBJ2-1; 7 bases are a match to TRBD1. V shed 4 bases and J 0 bases; nucleotides not matched to a gene: 3. The germline V gene has CDR1 MDHEN and CDR2 SYDVKM. The CDR3 covers 15 residues. DNA of the CDR3: TGTGCCAGCAGTTCCCCAGGGGGCTCCTACAATGAGCAGTTCTTC. This gives the protein CASSSPGGSYNEQFF. Variable domain in full (rest from reference TRBV28 and TRBJ2-1): DVKVTQSSRYLVKRTGEKVFLECVQDMDHENMFWYRQDPGLGLRLIYFSYDVKMKEKGDIPEGYSVSREKKERFSLILESASTNQTSMYLCASSSPGGSYNEQFFGPGTRLTVL.

To note about this clonotype: Likely a read error: the CDR3 ends without its conserved phenylalanine or tryptophan. The chain links TRBV6-1 to TRBJ2-1; weak D call: TRBD2 (6 bases). This CDR3 is built from 11 residues. The germline gives CDR1 MNHNS, CDR2 SASEGT. CDR3 sequence reads: CWRGGGNKQFL. The CDR3 bases are TGTTGGCGGGGAGGTGGGAATAAGCAGTTCCTC.

The chain has TRBV20-1 and TRBJ1-2; D unclear. This CDR3 is 14 amino acids long. Per the germline V gene, CDR1 is DFQATT and CDR2 is SNEGSKA (reference sequence). The germline V and J ends were trimmed by 3 bases and 8 bases, with 19 bases remaining between them. The CDR3 sequence: CSASIAMYPLGYTF. The CDR3 DNA is TGCAGTGCTAGCATCGCAATGTACCCTTTAGGCTACACCTTC.

Ten or more counts support this clonotype. The chain employs TRBV5-1 and TRBJ2-3; tentatively, D is TRBD1 or TRBD2 (5 bases each). The CDR3 sequence is 15 residues long. CDR1 and CDR2 from the germline V gene are SGHRS and YFSETQ. The V end lost 2 bases, the J end lost 4 bases, and 14 bases lay between the germline ends. This CDR3 is CASSFWERGADTQYF. CDR3 coding DNA: TGCGCCAGCAGCTTTTGGGAGAGGGGTGCAGATACGCAGTATTTT.

This clonotype was recorded many times. The conserved phenylalanine or tryptophan is not found at the CDR3 terminus, so this likely reflects a read error. The chain recombines TRBV7-2 with TRBJ2-7; 8 bases fit TRBD1. This CDR3 region has 14 residues. Germline lookup yields CDR1 SGHTA and CDR2 FQGNSA. Unmatched junction bases numbered 4, after V lost 4 bases and J lost 2 bases. The CDR3 sequence: CASSSTRGPYEQYL. The CDR3 DNA sequence: TGTGCCAGCAGCTCCACCAGGGGGCCCTACGAGCAGTACCTC.

Of note for this clonotype: This may be a read error: a much more frequent sequence differs by one nucleotide. This chain uses TRBV7-9 with TRBJ2-6, with a weak D call TRBD1 (6 bases). Germline V gene data show CDR1 as SEHNR and CDR2 as FQNEAQ (reference sequence). The CDR3 sequence is 18 residues long. The CDR3 loop reads CVSSLSGTLGPGANVLTF. DNA of the CDR3: TGTGTCAGCAGCTTATCCGGGACACTCGGACCTGGGGCCAACGTCCTGACTTTC.

The table lists this clonotype with many counts. The chain carries TRBV18 and TRBJ2-1; D unclear. The germline CDR1 and CDR2 sequences are KGHSH and LQKENI. V lost 3 bases and J lost 10, with 16 bases in between. This CDR3 contains 14 residues. The CDR3: CASSPSTGNEEQFF. In DNA, the CDR3 is TGTGCCAGCTCACCCTCTACTGGTAATGAAGAGCAGTTCTTC.

This clonotype was seen a few times. CDR3 sequence reads: CASKAWGQGFAKNIQYF. The DNA of the CDR3 is TGTGCCAGTAAAGCCTGGGGACAGGGGTTCGCCAAAAACATTCAGTACTTC. The rearrangement joins TRBV19 to TRBJ2-4, with TRBD1 matching 10 bases. After removal of 7 bases from V and 1 base from J, the junction contained 10 bases not matched to a gene. There are 17 residues in the CDR3. Germline-derived CDR1 and CDR2 are LNHDA and SQIVND (reference sequence). The whole variable domain, remainder taken from reference TRBV19 and TRBJ2-4, is DGGITQSPKYLFRKEGQNVTLSCEQNLNHDAMYWYRQDPGQGLRLIYYSQIVNDFQKGDIAEGYSVSREKKESFPLTVTSAQKNPTAFYLCASKAWGQGFAKNIQYFGAGTRLSVL.

As concerns this clonotype: The junction and the germline gene differ at one end; a read error may be behind it. The chain recombines TRBV6-5 with TRBJ1-1; perhaps TRBD1 as D (6 bases). The CDR3 consists of 12 residues. Germline-derived CDR1 and CDR2 are MNHEY and SVGAGI. For the CDR3, the DNA is TGTGTTAGCAGTGAATCAAAATCAGGACAGAGATTT. Protein sequence: CVSSESKSGQRF.

This clonotype was observed many times. The rearrangement joins TRBV6-1 to TRBJ2-2; 7 nucleotides line up with TRBD2. The CDR3 is 16 amino acids. CDR1 and CDR2 from the germline V gene are MNHNS and SASEGT. Trimming took 5 bases from V and 0 from J; bases not matched to a gene: 6. In nucleotides, the CDR3 is TGTGCCAGCAGTTCCAATAGCGGGTCGAACACCGGGGAGCTGTTTTTT. It translates to CASSSNSGSNTGELFF.

This clonotype was detected many times. The chain recombines TRBV28 with TRBJ1-5, with a tentative D call TRBD1 (6 bases). Germline assignment: CDR1 MDHEN and CDR2 SYDVKM. This CDR3 contains 17 residues. Between the trimmed V and J ends, which lost 8 bases and 0 bases, there was a span of 20 bases. The CDR3 loop is CASQTGGARSSNQPQHF. Written as DNA, the CDR3 is TGTGCCAGCCAGACCGGGGGGGCCCGAAGTAGCAATCAGCCCCAGCATTTT.

In this sample, this clonotype turned up many times. The chain joins TRBV20-1 to TRBJ2-1; perhaps TRBD1 as D (6 bases). With 6 bases removed from V and 8 bases from J, the gap between germline ends came to 17 bases. From germline, CDR1 is DFQATT and CDR2 SNEGSKA (reference sequence). This CDR3 is built from 13 residues. CDR3 nucleotides: TGCAGTGCAAATACACAGGGATCCGATGAGCAGTTCTTC. Its protein product is CSANTQGSDEQFF.

This chain connects TRBV20-1 to TRBJ1-1; 7 nucleotides match TRBD1. The V and J ends lost 3 bases and 5 bases, in that order; junction bases with no gene match: 6. CDR3 length: 13 amino acids. Germline CDR1 reads DFQATT; CDR2 reads SNEGSKA (reference sequence). The CDR3 DNA is TGCAGTGCTAGTTCCAACAGGGGTACTGAAGCTTTCTTT. Translating it yields CSASSNRGTEAFF.

The chain is built from TRBV6-5 and TRBJ1-1; 10 nucleotides match TRBD1. This CDR3 spans 16 amino acids. The germline V gene has CDR1 MNHEY and CDR2 SVGAGI. CDR3 residues: CSISPGQGSFNTEAFF. The CDR3 nucleotides read TGTTCCATCAGCCCGGGACAGGGGTCCTTTAACACTGAAGCTTTCTTT.

A remark on this clonotype: The final CDR3 position lacks the conserved phenylalanine or tryptophan, pointing to a likely read error. V and J are TRBV7-6 and TRBJ2-5; D is unresolved. CDR1 and CDR2 (germline): SGHVS, FNYEAQ. The CDR3 has 14 amino acids. The CDR3 is CAGSLEAYQETQYL. The DNA of the CDR3 is TGTGCCGGCAGCTTAGAGGCGTACCAAGAGACCCAGTACCTC.

This clonotype was observed at least ten times. The rearrangement links TRBV18 to TRBJ1-1, with TRBD1 as a possible D gene (5 bases). There are 17 residues in the CDR3. Germline values: CDR1 KGHSH, CDR2 LQKENI. V was clipped by 1 base and J by 6 bases, with 21 bases between them. CDR3 DNA: TGTGCCAGCTCACCACAGGCGGGTTCCCAGGGTTGGGCTGAAGCTTTCTTT. Translated: CASSPQAGSQGWAEAFF.

This clonotype showed up many times. The V and J genes are TRBV20-1 and TRBJ1-4; D remains unclear. Between the trimmed V and J ends, which lost 6 bases and 0 bases, there was a span of 11 bases. Germline CDR1 reads DFQATT; CDR2 reads SNEGSKA (reference sequence). CDR3 length: 14 amino acids. The DNA of the CDR3 is TGCAGTGCGAGTAGACATTCAACTAATGAAAAACTGTTTTTT. This sequence encodes CSASRHSTNEKLFF.

V and J are TRBV7-8 and TRBJ2-1; 9 nucleotides agree with TRBD2. This CDR3 region has 16 residues. Germline-derived CDR1 and CDR2 are SGHVS and FQNEAQ. V gave up 4 bases and J gave up 8 bases; unmatched junction bases: 12. CDR3 sequence reads: CASSSLRTSVMYEQFF. CDR3 bases: TGTGCCAGCAGCTCTCTCCGGACTAGCGTAATGTATGAGCAGTTCTTC.

Worth noting for this clonotype: The conserved closing phenylalanine or tryptophan is absent in this CDR3, likely reflecting a read error. J is TRBJ1-1 and V is TRBV6-1; 9 positions agree with TRBD1. Unmatched junction bases numbered 8, after V lost 7 bases and J lost 5 bases. This CDR3 has 14 residues. CDR1 is MNHNS, CDR2 SASEGT, per germline. The CDR3 sequence is CASMGRDRETEAFS. CDR3 DNA: TGTGCCAGCATGGGACGGGACAGGGAGACTGAAGCTTTCTCT.

The sample holds many counts of this clonotype. The rearrangement joins TRBV14 to TRBJ2-1; no reliable D call. Per the germline V gene, CDR1 is SGHDN and CDR2 is FVKESK. CDR3 length: 15 residues. V shed 3 bases and J shed 8 bases, with 17 bases lying between them. CDR3 residues: CASSQKTVGIDEQFF. The CDR3 nucleotides read TGTGCCAGCAGCCAGAAAACGGTGGGGATTGATGAGCAGTTCTTC.

As for this clonotype: One end of the junction does not line up with germline, which may come from a read error. The gene calls are TRBV14 and TRBJ1-2; weak D call: TRBD1 (6 bases). This CDR3 is 15 amino acids long. From germline, CDR1 is SGHDN and CDR2 FVKESK. The CDR3 reads CASSQGTPPYYCYTF. DNA for the CDR3: TGTGCCAGCAGCCAGGGGACACCTCCCTACTATTGCTACACCTTC.

The rearrangement uses TRBV28 and TRBJ1-2, with D maybe TRBD1 (5 bases). The germline V gene has CDR1 MDHEN and CDR2 SYDVKM. The CDR3 length is 12 residues. The ends were cut back, 8 bases at V and 10 bases at J, with 17 bases in the middle. CDR3: CASQPGNYNYTF. The CDR3 coding sequence is TGTGCCAGCCAGCCAGGGAATTATAACTACACCTTC.

The rearrangement joins TRBV13 to TRBJ1-1, with TRBD1 identical over 10 bases. CDR3 size: 17 residues. The junction had 10 bases not matched to a gene; V was cut back by 6 bases and J by 0 bases. CDR1 is PRHDT and CDR2 is FYEKMQ in the germline V gene (reference sequence). The CDR3 is CASRTRRQGAVNTEAFF. The CDR3, as DNA: TGTGCCAGCAGAACTCGGAGACAGGGGGCGGTGAACACTGAAGCTTTCTTT. Based on the CDR3 plus reference TRBV13 and TRBJ1-1, the full variable domain is AAGVIQSPRHLIKEKRETATLKCYPIPRHDTVYWYQQGPGQDPQFLISFYEKMQSDKGSIPDRFSAQQFSDYHSELNMSSLELGDSALYFCASRTRRQGAVNTEAFFGQGTRLTVV.

Concerning this clonotype: The conserved phenylalanine or tryptophan normally closing the CDR3 is absent here, so this likely arose from a read error. The J gene is TRBJ1-1, the V gene TRBV3-1; D is perhaps TRBD1 (6 bases). V gave up 2 bases and J gave up 5 bases, with 9 bases separating them. This CDR3 spans 13 amino acids. Germline loops: CDR1 LGHDT, CDR2 YNNKEL (reference sequence). CDR3 protein: CASSQQGYTEAFL. The CDR3, as DNA: TGTGCCAGCAGCCAACAGGGGTATACTGAAGCTTTCCTT.

Regarding this clonotype: One junction end does not reproduce the germline sequence, and a read error may be involved. The V call is TRBV7-2, the J call TRBJ2-6; TRBD1 agrees at 9 bases. The CDR3 is made up of 17 amino acids. Germline-derived CDR1 and CDR2 are SGHTA and FQGNSA. This CDR3 is CASSSSGTGTGANVMTF. In DNA, the CDR3 is TGTGCCAGCAGCTCATCCGGGACAGGGACCGGGGCCAACGTCATGACTTTC.